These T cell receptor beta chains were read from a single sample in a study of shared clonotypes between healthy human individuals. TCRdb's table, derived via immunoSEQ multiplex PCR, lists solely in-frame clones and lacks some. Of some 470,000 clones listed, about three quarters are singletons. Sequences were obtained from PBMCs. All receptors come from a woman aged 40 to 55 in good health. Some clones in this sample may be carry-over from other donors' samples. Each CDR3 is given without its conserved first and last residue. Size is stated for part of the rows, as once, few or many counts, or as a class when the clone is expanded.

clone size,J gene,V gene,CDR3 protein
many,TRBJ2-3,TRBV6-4,ASSDGRATDTQY
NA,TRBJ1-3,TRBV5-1,ASSWGDRASGNTIY
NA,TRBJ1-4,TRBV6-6,ASRGRDEKLF
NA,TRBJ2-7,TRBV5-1,ASSISGGGSYEQY
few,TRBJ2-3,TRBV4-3,ASSQDGRATDTQY
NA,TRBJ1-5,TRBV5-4,ASSLASGTGNQPQH
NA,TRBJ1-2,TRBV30,AWSLKGSYGYT
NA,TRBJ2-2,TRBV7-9,ASSKQGTENTGELF
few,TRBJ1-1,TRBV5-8,ASSLHGTGKGYTEAF
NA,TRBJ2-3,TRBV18,ASSLAAGKEDTQY
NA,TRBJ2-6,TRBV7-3,ASSLTQGGGSGANVLT
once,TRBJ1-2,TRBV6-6,ASSPRDRLTYGYT
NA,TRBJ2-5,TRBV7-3,ASSLGQGQQETQY
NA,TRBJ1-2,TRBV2,ASRIRDALVVDT
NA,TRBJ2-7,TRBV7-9,ASSLTETFSYEQY
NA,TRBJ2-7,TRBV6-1,ASSESSYHEQY
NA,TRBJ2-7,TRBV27,ASSLSGLNEQY
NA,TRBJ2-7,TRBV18,ASSPRGSSYEQY
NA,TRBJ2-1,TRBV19,ASSLLAGGFDEQF
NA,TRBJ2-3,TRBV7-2,ASSLLGQVTDTQY
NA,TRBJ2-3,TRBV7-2,ASSPDRRDTQY
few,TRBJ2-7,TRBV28,ASSSGGTGEDEQY
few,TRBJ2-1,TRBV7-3,ASAERSYNEQF
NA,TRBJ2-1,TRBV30,ASKTSGRSGEQF
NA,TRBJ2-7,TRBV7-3,ASSLAAGGVYEQY
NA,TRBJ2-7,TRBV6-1,ASSELPKTLYEQY
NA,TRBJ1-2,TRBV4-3,ASSQVFTGNGYT
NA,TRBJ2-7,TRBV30,AWSEGGAYEQY
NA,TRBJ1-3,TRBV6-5,ASSRQGGAGNTIY
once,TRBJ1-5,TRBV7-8,ASSPKGDRGHSNQPQH
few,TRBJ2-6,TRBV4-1,ASSQDGNSGANVLT